Many counts were recorded for the clone carrying this T cell receptor (beta chain). Its matching antigen is unknown. This sample was taken from a study of T cells in Graves' hyperthyroidism and ophthalmopathy. It was uncontrolled infection, other autoimmune disease, pregnancy or lactation that excluded patients. The PBMCs had their origin in 8.5 to 10 ml of fresh peripheral blood. TCR beta CDR3 regions were amplified from RNA. In the first-round RT-PCR of the TCR CDR3, the HTBI primer set was used. One entry per CDR3 protein results from TCRdb running MiXCR on the multiplex PCR reads. The sample consists of around 370,000 distinct CDR3 sequences, around a sixth of them appearing once. Study results and caveats: Among thyroid clonotypes expanded above 0.001, most also appeared in blood.

CDR1 is DFQATT and CDR2 is SNEGSKA in the germline V gene (reference sequence). The CDR3 totals 15 residues. The germline V and J ends were trimmed by 1 base and 8 bases, with 18 bases remaining between them. This sequence originates from a young man with Graves' ophthalmopathy. The V call is TRBV20-1, the J call TRBJ1-5; D uncertain. What was sequenced was blood. Written as DNA, the CDR3 is TGCAGTGCTAGAGTTGTAAGAGGCGATGTGGAGCCCCAGCATTTT. Translated: CSARVVRGDVEPQHF.